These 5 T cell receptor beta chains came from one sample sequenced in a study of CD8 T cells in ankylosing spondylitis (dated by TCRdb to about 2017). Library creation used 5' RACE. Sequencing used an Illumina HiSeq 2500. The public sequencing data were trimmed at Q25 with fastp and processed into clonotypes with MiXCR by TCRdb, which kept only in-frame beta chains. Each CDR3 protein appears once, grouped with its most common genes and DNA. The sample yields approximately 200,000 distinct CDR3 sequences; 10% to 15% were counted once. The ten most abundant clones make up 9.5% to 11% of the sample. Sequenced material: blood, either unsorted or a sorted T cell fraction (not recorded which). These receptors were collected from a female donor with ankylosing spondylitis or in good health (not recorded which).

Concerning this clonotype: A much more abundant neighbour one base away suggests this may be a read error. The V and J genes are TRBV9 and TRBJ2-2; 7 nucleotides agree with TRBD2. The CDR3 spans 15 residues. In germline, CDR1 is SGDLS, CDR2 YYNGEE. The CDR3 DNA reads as TGTGCCAGCAGCGTATGGGGGAGGGCCCCCGGGGGGCTGTTTTTT. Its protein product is CASSVWGRAPGGLFF.

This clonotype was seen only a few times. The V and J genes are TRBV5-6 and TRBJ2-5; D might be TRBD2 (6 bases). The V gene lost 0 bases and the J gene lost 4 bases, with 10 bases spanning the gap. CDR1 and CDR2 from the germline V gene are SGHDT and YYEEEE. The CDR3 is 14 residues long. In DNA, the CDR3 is TGTGCCAGCAGCTTGGGCTGGAGGGGAGAGACCCAGTACTTC. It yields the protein CASSLGWRGETQYF.

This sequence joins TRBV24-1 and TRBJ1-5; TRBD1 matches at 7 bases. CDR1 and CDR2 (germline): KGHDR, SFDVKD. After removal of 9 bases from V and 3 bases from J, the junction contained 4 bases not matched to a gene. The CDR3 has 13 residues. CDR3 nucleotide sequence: TGTGCCACCGCACAGGGGTTCAATCAGCCCCAGCATTTT. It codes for CATAQGFNQPQHF.

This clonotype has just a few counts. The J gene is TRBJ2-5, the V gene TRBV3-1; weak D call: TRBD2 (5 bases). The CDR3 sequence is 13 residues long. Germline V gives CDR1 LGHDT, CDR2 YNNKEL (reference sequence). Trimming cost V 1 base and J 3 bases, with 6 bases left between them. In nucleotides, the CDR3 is TGTGCCAGCAGCCAAGGGGGAGAAGAGACCCAGTACTTC. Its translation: CASSQGGEETQYF.

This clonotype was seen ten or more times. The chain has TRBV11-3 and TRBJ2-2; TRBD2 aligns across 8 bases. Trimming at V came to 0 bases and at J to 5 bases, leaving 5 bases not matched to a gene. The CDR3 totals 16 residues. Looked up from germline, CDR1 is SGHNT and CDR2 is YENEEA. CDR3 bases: TGTGCCAGCAGCTTAGATGGCGCTAGCGGGACCGGGGAGCTGTTTTTT. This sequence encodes CASSLDGASGTGELFF. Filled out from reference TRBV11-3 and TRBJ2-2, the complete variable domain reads EAGVVQSPRYKIIEKKQPVAFWCNPISGHNTLYWYLQNLGQGPELLIRYENEEAVDDSQLPKDRFSAERLKGVDSTLKIQPAELGDSAVYLCASSLDGASGTGELFFGEGSRLTVL.